This T cell receptor beta chain was sequenced in a study of neurological immune-mediated disorders. Points from the study as a whole: The study found the most TCR clonal expansion in HTLV-1-associated myelopathy and the least in multiple sclerosis, below healthy controls. Clinical and MRI features did not associate with the cluster found in multiple sclerosis patients.

This clonotype appeared many times. Its antigen remains unknown. Synthesis of cDNA was performed by 5'RACE using 10-nucleotide random UMIs. TCRdb re-analysed the 5' RACE reads in MiXCR, keeping a single row per CDR3 protein. The table lists over 45,000 distinct CDR3 sequences, around 3.8% of them singletons, with roughly 1.9% in the top ten. Sorted libraries came from 1 million CD4+ or CD8+ T cells. The TCR comes from a woman aged 40 to 50 with multiple sclerosis. Sequencing used CD4+ T cells from blood.

The CDR3 sequence is CASSPTGPYEQYF. Written as DNA, the CDR3 is TGTGCCAGCAGCCCTACAGGGCCCTACGAGCAGTACTTC. The chain is built from TRBV5-5 and TRBJ2-7, with D possibly matching TRBD1 (6 bases). This CDR3 contains 13 residues. In germline, CDR1 is SGHKS, CDR2 YYEKEE (reference sequence). Trimming pared 4 bases from V and 2 bases from J, leaving 10 bases between.